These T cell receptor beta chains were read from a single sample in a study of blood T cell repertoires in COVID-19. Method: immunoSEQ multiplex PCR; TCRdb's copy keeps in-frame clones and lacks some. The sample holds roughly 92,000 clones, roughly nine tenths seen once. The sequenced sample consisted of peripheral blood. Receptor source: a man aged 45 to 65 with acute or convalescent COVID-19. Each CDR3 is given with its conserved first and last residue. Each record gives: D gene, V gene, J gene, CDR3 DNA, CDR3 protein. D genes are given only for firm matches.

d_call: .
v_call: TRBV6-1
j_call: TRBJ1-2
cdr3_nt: TGTGCCAGCAGTGAGAGAGGGTCATACGGCTACACCTTC
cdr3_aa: CASSERGSYGYTF

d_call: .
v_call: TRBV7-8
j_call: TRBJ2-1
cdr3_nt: TGTGCCAGCAGCTTAGTTGTTACGACAGCTTCTTACAATGAGCAGTTCTTC
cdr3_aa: CASSLVVTTASYNEQFF

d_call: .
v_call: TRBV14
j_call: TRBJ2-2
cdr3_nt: TGTGCCAGCAGCCAGAACAGAGGGAGCACCGGGGAGCTGTTTTTT
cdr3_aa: CASSQNRGSTGELFF

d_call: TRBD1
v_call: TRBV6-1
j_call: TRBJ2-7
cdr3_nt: TGTGCCAGCAGTCCCCGGACAGGGGCCGAGCAGTACTTC
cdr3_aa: CASSPRTGAEQYF

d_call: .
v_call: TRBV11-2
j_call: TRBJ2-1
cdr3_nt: TGTGCCAGCAGCTTAGCAGGGCGGAGGGAAAATGAGCAGTTCTTC
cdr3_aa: CASSLAGRRENEQFF

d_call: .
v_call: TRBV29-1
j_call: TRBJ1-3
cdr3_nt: TGCAGCGTTGTGGAGGGGATCAGCTCTGGAAACACCATATATTTT
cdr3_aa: CSVVEGISSGNTIYF

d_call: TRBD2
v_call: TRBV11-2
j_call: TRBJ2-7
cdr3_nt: TGTGCCAGCACACTAGCGGGAGGTCCCTACGAGCAGTACTTC
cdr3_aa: CASTLAGGPYEQYF

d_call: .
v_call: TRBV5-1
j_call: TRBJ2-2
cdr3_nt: TGCGCCAGCAGCACCAACAGGGTAGGGACCGGGGAGCTGTTTTTT
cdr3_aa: CASSTNRVGTGELFF

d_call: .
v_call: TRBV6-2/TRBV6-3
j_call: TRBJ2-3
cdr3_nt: TGTGCCAGCAGTCTACTAGCAAGCACGCAGTATTTT
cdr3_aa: CASSLLASTQYF

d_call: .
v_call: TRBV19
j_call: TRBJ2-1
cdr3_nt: TGTGCCAGTAGTACGCCCTGGGGGCACAGGATGAAGTTCTTC
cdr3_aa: CASSTPWGHRMKFF

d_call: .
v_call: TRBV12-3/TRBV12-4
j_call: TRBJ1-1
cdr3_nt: TGTGCCAGCAGAGGGGATAACACTGAAGCTTTCTTT
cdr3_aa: CASRGDNTEAFF

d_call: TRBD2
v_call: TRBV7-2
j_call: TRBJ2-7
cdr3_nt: TGTGCCAGCAGCTTAGTAGGGACTAGCGGAGACGAGCAGTACTTC
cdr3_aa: CASSLVGTSGDEQYF

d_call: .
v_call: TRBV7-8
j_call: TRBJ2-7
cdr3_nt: TGTGCCAGCAGCTTCAGAGGAAAAGGCCACGAGCAGTACTTC
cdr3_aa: CASSFRGKGHEQYF

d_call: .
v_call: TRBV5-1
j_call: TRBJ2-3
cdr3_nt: TGCGCCAGCAGCTTGGTCATCGCGGGCCCAGCGGGCCCAGATACGCAGTATTTT
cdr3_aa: CASSLVIAGPAGPDTQYF

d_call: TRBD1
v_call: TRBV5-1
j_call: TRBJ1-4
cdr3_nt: TGCGCCAGCAGCTCCAGGCCGGGACAGGCGAATGAAAAACTGTTTTTT
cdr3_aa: CASSSRPGQANEKLFF

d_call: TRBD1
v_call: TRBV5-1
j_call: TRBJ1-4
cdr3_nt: TGCGCCAGCAGCTTAACCGGGACAGCGGAACTGTTTTTT
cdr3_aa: CASSLTGTAELFF

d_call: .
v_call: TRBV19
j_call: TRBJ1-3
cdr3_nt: TGTGCCAGTAGCGTGAGCTCTGGAAACACCATATATTTT
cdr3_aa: CASSVSSGNTIYF

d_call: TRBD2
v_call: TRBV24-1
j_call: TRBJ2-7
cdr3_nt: TGTGCCACCAGTGATCCATCGACGGGGGGCTCCTACGAGCAGTACTTC
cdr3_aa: CATSDPSTGGSYEQYF

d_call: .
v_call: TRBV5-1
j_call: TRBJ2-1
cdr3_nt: TGCGCCAGCAACGAGGGGGACGTTCGTGGAAAGCAGTTCTTC
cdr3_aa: CASNEGDVRGKQFF

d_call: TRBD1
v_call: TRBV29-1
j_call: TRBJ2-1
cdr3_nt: TGCAGCGTTAGGGCAGGGGGCTACAATGAGCAGTTCTTC
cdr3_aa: CSVRAGGYNEQFF

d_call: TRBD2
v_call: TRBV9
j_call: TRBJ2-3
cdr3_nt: TGTGCCAGCAGCTCCGTGGGACTAGGGACAGATACGCAGTATTTT
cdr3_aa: CASSSVGLGTDTQYF

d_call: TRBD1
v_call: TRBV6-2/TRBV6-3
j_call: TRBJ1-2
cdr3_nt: TGTGCCAGCAGTTACCTTGGACAGGGAGTAAGTGGCTACACCTTC
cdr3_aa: CASSYLGQGVSGYTF

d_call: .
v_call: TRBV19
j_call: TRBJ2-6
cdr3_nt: TGTGCCAGTAGTTCTGGACAGAAGTCTGGGGCCAACGTCCTGACTTTC
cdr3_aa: CASSSGQKSGANVLTF